This T cell receptor (beta chain) was captured by sequencing in a study of human T cells and chemical hapten exposure. At the level of the study: The patients, most of them female, presented with alopecia areata, totalis or universalis.

CDR3 length: 12 residues. V dropped 9 bases and J dropped 5 bases, with 11 bases sitting between them. Germline values: CDR1 MRHNA, CDR2 SNTAGT. Time point indicated: patch test 1, 2 weeks after DPC sensitization. The treatment denotes: therapeutic diphenylcyclopropenone sensitization with weekly scalp DPC. At every patch-test visit, blood was drawn before the patch test was applied. Donors were 18 to 70-year-old alopecia patients suitable for DPC. TCRdb re-analysed the RACE reads in MiXCR, keeping a single row per CDR3 protein. The sample comprises around 110,000 distinct CDR3 sequences, 9.5% to 13% of which are singletons, and over 1.1% rests with the top ten.

The sequences come from whole blood, collected in connection with sensitization to the hapten diphenylcyclopropenone (DPC). The V call is TRBV6-4, the J call TRBJ1-3; D ambiguous. This sequence was found in a woman aged 50 to 60 with alopecia areata. Some clones in this sample may be carry-over from other donors' samples. This CDR3 reads CARLGHRNTIYF. In DNA, the CDR3 is TGTGCCAGGCTCGGGCACCGAAACACCATATATTTT.